Below, one T cell receptor (beta chain) is given with its context. Its specificity is not known. CDR3 length: 12 residues. Germline V CDR1 and CDR2: MGHDK, SYGVNS. Trimming removed 4 bases at V and 5 bases at J, with 8 bases between. These data come from a study of T cells in Graves' hyperthyroidism and ophthalmopathy. Study observations and caveats: A 13 V-J signature model discriminated ophthalmopathy versus stable hyperthyroidism.

Researchers amplified the TCR beta CDR3 regions from RNA transcripts. The TCR CDR3 was amplified in a first-round RT-PCR using the HTBI primer set. MiXCR, run by TCRdb on the multiplex PCR reads, gives a single entry per CDR3 protein. The sample shows some 270,000 distinct CDR3 sequences, around 25% of them seen only once. Exclusion criteria comprised uncontrolled infection, other autoimmune disease, pregnancy or lactation. The chain recombines TRBV25-1 with TRBJ1-1; D remains unclear. The sequenced material came from blood. The source is a woman in her thirties or forties with Graves' ophthalmopathy. The CDR3 sequence: CASSGTSTEAFF. The CDR3 nucleotides read TGTGCCAGCAGTGGAACCTCTACTGAAGCTTTCTTT. Variable domain in full (rest from reference TRBV25-1 and TRBJ1-1): EADIYQTPRYLVIGTGKKITLECSQTMGHDKMYWYQQDPGMELHLIHYSYGVNSTEKGDLSSESTVSRIRTEHFPLTLESARPSHTSQYLCASSGTSTEAFFGQGTRLTVV.